What follows is one TCR beta chain and its context. V was pared by 4 bases and J by 9 bases, with 4 bases of the junction left unmatched. The CDR3 loop spans 14 amino acids. CDR1 and CDR2 (germline): SGHRS, YFSETQ. In the original workflow: Reference gene primers were amplified, and this amplification served to estimate nucleated cell counts. Only in-frame clones appear in the TCRdb table, and some are missing; sequencing was by immunoSEQ multiplex PCR. V, J and clone size are taken as reported in that table, and D and trimming were inferred from the DNA itself. Of 90,000 to 110,000 clones in the sample, approximately 87% were seen once. The data were taken from a study of blood T cell repertoires in COVID-19. As for the study in general: From the United States, Italy and Spain came samples of acute and convalescent COVID-19. Sources were T cells, B-cell-depleted T cells, or PBMCs; the material itself was cDNA or gDNA.

The TCR sequence derives from a woman aged 55-69 years with acute or convalescent COVID-19. The rearrangement joins TRBV5-1 to TRBJ1-4, with 12 bases that match TRBD1. The source material was peripheral blood. CDR3 sequence: CASSGGTGGQKLFF. CDR3 DNA sequence: TGCGCCAGCAGCGGGGGGACAGGGGGCCAAAAACTGTTTTTT.